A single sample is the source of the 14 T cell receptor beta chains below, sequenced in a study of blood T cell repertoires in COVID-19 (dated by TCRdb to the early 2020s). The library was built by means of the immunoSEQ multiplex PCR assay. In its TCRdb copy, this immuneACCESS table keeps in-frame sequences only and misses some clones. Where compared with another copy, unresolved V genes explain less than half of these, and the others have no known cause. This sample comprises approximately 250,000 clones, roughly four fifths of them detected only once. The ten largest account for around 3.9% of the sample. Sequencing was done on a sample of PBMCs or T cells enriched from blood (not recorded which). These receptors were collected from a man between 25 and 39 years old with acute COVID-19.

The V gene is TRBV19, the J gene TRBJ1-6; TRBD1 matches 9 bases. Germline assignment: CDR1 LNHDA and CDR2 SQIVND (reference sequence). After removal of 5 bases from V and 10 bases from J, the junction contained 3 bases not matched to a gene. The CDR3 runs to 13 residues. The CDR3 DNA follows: TGTGCCAGTAGTGGGACAGGGAGATCACCCCTCCACTTT. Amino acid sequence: CASSGTGRSPLHF.

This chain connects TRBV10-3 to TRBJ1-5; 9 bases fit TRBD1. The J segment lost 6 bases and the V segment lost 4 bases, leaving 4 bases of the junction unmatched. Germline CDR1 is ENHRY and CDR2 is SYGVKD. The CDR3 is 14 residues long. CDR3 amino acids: CAISGTGESQPQHF. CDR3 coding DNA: TGTGCCATCAGTGGGACAGGGGAAAGTCAGCCCCAGCATTTT.

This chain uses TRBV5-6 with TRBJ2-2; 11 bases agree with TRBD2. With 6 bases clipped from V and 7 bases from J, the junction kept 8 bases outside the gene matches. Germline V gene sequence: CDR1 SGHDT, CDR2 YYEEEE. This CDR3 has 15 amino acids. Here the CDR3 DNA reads TGTGCCAGCACCTTAGCGGGGGGGCCGTACGGGGAGCTGTTTTTT. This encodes CASTLAGGPYGELFF.

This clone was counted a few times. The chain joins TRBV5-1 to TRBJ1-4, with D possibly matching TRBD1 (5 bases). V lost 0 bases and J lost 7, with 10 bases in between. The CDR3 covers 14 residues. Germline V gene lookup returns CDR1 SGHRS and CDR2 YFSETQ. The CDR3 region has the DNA TGCGCCAGCAGCTTGGCCTCGGGGGTTGAAAAACTGTTTTTT. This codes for CASSLASGVEKLFF.

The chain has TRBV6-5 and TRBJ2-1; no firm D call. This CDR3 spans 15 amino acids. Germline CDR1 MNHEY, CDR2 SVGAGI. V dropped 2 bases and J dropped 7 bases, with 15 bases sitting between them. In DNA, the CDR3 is TGTGCCAGCAGTTACAGTGCGGCCCGAGTTAATGAGCAGTTCTTC. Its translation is CASSYSAARVNEQFF.

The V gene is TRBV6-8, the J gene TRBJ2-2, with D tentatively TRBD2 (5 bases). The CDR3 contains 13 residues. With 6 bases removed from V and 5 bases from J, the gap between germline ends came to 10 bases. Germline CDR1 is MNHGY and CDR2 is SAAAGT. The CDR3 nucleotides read TGTGCCAGCAGGCCCGGACTTACCGGGGAGCTGTTTTTT. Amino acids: CASRPGLTGELFF.

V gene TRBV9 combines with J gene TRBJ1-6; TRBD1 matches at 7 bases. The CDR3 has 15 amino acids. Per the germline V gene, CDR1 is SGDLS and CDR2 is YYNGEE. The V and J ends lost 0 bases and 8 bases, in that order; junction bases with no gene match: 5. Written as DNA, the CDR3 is TGTGCCAGCAGCGTAGCTCAGGGGGGTGATTCACCCCTCCACTTT. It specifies CASSVAQGGDSPLHF.

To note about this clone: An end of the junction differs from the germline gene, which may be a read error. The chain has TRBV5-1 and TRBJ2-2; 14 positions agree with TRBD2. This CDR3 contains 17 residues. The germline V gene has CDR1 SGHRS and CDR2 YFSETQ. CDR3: CASSPGLAGGNTGELFF. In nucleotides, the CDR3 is TGTGCCAGCAGCCCTGGACTAGCGGGAGGAAACACCGGGGAGCTGTTTTTT.

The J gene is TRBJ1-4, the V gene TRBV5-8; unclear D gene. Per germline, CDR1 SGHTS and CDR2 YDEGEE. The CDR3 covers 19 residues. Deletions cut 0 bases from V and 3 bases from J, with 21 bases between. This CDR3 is CASSLGWSDRRRPNEKLFF. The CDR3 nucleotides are TGTGCCAGCAGCTTGGGGTGGAGCGACCGGAGGAGACCTAATGAAAAACTGTTTTTT. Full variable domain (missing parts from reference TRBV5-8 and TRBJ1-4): EAGVTQSPTHLIKTRGQQATLRCSPISGHTSVYWYQQALGLGLQFLLWYDEGEERNRGNFPPRFSGRQFPNYSSELNVNALELEDSALYLCASSLGWSDRRRPNEKLFFGSGTQLSVL.

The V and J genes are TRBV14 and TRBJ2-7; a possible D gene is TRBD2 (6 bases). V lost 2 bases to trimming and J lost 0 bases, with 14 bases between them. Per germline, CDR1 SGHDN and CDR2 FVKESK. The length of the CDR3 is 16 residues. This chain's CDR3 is CASSQSGGASSYEQYV. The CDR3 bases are TGTGCCAGCAGCCAATCCGGCGGGGCCAGCTCCTACGAGCAGTACGTC.

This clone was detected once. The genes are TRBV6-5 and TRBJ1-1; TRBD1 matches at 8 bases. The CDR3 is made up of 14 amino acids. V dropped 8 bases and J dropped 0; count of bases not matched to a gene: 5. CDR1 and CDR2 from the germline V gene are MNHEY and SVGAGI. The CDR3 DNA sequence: TGTGCCAGCGGGAACAGGGGGGTGAACACTGAAGCTTTCTTT. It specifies CASGNRGVNTEAFF.

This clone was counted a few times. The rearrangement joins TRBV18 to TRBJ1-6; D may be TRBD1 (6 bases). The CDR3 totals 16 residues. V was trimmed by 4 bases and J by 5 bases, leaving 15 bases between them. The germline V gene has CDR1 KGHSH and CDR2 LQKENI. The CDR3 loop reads CASSLDRDNDNSPLHF. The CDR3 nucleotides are TGTGCCAGCTCACTAGACCGGGACAACGATAATTCACCCCTCCACTTT.

The CDR3 DNA reads as TGTGCCAGCAGTCCGGGACAGGCCCCCTATGGCTACACCTTC. Its protein product is CASSPGQAPYGYTF. The chain combines TRBV28 with TRBJ1-2, with 8 bases fitting TRBD1. The CDR3 length is 14 residues. In germline, CDR1 is MDHEN, CDR2 SYDVKM. With 5 bases clipped from V and 4 bases from J, the junction kept 6 bases outside the gene matches.

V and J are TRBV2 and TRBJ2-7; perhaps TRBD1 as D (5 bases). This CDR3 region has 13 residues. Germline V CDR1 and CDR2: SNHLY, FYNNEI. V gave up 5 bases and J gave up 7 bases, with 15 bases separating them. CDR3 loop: CASSFDSPTEQYV. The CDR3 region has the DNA TGTGCCAGCAGTTTTGACAGTCCTACGGAGCAGTACGTC.